Included here is one TCR beta chain sequence, with context. TCRdb's table, derived via immunoSEQ multiplex PCR, lists solely in-frame clones and lacks some. Of about 240,000 clones listed, roughly nine tenths are singletons. Germline CDR1 is SGHNT and CDR2 is YYREEE (reference sequence). The CDR3 extends over 16 amino acids. J was trimmed by 6 bases and V by 6 bases; bases with no gene match: 12. This specimen comes from a study of blood T cell repertoires in COVID-19. The specimen was peripheral blood. The receptor was isolated from a woman in her forties or fifties with COVID-19, enrolled during active disease. The chain recombines TRBV5-4 with TRBJ2-3; 11 nucleotides agree with TRBD2. In nucleotides, the CDR3 is TGTGCCAGCAACGTTTATAGCGGGGGGGTGGGTGATACGCAGTATTTT. Its translation is CASNVYSGGVGDTQYF.